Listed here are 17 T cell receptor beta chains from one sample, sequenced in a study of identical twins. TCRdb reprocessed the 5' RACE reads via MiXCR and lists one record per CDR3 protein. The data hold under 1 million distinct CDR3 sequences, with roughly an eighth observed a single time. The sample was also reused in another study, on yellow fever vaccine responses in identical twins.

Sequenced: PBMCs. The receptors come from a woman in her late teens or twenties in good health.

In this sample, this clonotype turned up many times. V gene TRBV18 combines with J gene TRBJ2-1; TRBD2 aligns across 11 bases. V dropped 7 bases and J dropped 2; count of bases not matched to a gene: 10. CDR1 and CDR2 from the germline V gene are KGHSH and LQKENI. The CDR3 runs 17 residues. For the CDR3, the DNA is TGTGCCAGCTGGGGGACTAGCGGCTCAGGGGCCTACAATGAGCAGTTCTTC. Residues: CASWGTSGSGAYNEQFF. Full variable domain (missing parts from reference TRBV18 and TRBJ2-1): NAGVMQNPRHLVRRRGQEARLRCSPMKGHSHVYWYRQLPEEGLKFMVYLQKENIIDESGMPKERFSAEFPKEGPSILRIQQVVRGDSAAYFCASWGTSGSGAYNEQFFGPGTRLTVL.

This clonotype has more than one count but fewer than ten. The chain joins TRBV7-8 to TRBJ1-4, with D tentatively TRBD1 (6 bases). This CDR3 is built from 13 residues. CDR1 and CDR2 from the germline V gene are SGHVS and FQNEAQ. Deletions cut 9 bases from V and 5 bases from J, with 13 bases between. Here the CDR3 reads CASGGGRNEKLFF. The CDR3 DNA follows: TGTGCCAGTGGGGGGGGCAGGAATGAAAAACTGTTTTTT.

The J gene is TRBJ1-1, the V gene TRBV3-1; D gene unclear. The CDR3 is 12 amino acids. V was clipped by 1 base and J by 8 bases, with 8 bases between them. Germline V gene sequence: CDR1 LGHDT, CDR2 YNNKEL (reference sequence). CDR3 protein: CASSQGGSEAFF. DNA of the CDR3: TGTGCCAGCAGCCAAGGCGGATCCGAAGCTTTCTTT.

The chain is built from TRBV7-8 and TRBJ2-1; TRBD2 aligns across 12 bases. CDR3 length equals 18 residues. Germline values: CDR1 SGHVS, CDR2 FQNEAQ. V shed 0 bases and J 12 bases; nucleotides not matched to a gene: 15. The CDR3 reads CASSLARVPLAGGPAQFF. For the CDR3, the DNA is TGTGCCAGCAGCTTAGCGCGGGTGCCGCTAGCGGGGGGGCCAGCGCAGTTCTTC.

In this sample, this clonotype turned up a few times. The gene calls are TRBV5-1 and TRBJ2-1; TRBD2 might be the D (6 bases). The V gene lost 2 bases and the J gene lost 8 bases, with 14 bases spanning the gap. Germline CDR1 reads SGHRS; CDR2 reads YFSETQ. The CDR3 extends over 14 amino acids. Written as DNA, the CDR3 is TGCGCCAGCAGCTTCTGGGGGGTTAGGGATGAGCAGTTCTTC. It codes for CASSFWGVRDEQFF.

CDR3 loop: CASSLPSGRAGTGELFF. The CDR3 nucleotides read TGTGCCAGCAGCTTACCTAGCGGGAGGGCCGGAACCGGGGAGCTGTTTTTT. The chain couples TRBV7-8 to TRBJ2-2; TRBD2 matches 12 bases. The germline V gene encodes CDR1 SGHVS and CDR2 FQNEAQ. Germline trimming cut 2 bases from V and 5 bases from J; bases unmatched to any gene: 6. This CDR3 is built from 17 residues.

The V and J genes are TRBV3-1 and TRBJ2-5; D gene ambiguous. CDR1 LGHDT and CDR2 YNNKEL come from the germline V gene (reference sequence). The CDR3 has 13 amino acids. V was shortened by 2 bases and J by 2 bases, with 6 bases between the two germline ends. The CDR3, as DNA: TGTGCCAGCAGCCAACTATTTCAAGAGACCCAGTACTTC. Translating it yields CASSQLFQETQYF.

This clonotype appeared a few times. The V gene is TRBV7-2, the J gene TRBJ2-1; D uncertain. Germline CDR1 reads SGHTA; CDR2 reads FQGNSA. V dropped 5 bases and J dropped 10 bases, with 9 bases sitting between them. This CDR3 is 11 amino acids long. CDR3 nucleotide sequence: TGTGCCAGCAGCCCTATATTAGAGCAGTTCTTC. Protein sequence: CASSPILEQFF. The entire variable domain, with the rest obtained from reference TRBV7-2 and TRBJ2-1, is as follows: GAGVSQSPSNKVTEKGKDVELRCDPISGHTALYWYRQSLGQGLEFLIYFQGNSAPDKSGLPSDRFSAERTGGSVSTLTIQRTQQEDSAVYLCASSPILEQFFGPGTRLTVL.

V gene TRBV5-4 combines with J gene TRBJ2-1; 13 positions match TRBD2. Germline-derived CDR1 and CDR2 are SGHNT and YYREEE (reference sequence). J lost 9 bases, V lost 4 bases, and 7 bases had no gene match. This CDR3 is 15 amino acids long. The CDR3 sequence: CASSPGLAGDAEQFF. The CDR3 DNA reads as TGTGCCAGCAGCCCCGGACTAGCGGGAGATGCTGAGCAGTTCTTC.

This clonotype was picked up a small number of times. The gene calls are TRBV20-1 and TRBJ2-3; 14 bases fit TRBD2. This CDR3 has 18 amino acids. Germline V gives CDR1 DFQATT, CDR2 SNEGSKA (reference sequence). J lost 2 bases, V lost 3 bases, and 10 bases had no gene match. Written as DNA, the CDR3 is TGCAGTGCTAGCGGGGGACTAGCGGGGGCCCATTCCACAGATACGCAGTATTTT. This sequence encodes CSASGGLAGAHSTDTQYF.

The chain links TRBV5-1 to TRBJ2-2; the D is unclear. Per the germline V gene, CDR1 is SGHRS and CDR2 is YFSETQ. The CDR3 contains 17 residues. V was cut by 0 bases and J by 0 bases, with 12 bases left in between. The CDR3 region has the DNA TGCGCCAGCAGCTTGGGGCCGAGAAGCGCGAACACCGGGGAGCTGTTTTTT. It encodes CASSLGPRSANTGELFF.

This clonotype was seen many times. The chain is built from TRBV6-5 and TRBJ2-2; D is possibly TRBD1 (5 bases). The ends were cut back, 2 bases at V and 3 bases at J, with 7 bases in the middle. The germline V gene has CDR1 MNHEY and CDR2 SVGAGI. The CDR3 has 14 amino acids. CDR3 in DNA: TGTGCCAGCAGTTACCTCAGGGACACCGGGGAGCTGTTTTTT. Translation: CASSYLRDTGELFF.

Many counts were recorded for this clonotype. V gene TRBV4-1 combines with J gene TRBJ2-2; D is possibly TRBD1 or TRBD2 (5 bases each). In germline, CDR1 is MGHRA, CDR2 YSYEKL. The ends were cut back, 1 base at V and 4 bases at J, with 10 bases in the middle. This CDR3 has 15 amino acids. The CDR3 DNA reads TGCGCCAGCAGCCAAGTCGAGGGGATCACCGGGGAGCTGTTTTTT. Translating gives CASSQVEGITGELFF.

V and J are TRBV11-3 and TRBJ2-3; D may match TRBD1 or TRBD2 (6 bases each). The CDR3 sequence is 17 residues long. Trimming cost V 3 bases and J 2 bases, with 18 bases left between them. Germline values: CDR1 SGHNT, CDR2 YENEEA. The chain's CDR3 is CASSLGPGAEATDTQYF. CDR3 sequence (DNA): TGTGCCAGCAGCTTGGGACCGGGGGCCGAGGCCACAGATACGCAGTATTTT.

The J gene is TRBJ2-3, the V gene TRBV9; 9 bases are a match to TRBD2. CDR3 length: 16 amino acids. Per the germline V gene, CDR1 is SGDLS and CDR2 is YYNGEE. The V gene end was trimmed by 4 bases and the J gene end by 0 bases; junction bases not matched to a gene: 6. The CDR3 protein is CASSPGTSLSTDTQYF. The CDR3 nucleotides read TGTGCCAGCAGCCCCGGGACTAGCTTAAGCACAGATACGCAGTATTTT.

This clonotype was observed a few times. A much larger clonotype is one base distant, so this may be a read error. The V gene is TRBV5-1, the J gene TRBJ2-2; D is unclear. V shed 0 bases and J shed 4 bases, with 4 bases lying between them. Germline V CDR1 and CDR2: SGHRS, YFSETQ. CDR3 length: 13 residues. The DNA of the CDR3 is TGCGCCAGCAGCTTGGATTTCACCGGGGAGCTGTTTTTT. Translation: CASSLDFTGELFF.

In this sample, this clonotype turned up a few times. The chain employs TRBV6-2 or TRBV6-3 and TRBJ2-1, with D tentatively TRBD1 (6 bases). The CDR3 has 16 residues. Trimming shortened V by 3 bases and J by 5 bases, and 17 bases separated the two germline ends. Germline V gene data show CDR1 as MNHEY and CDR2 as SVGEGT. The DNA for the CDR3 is TGTGCCAGCAGTTATCGTCGACAGGCTTGGGACAATGAGCAGTTCTTC. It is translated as CASSYRRQAWDNEQFF.